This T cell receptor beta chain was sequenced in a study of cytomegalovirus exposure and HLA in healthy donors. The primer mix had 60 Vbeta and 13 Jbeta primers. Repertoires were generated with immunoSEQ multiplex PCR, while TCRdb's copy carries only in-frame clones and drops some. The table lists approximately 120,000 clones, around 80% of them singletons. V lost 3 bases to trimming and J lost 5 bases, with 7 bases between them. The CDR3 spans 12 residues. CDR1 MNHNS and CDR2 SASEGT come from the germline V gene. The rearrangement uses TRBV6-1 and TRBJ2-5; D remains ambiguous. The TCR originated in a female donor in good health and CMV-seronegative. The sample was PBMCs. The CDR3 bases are TGTGCCAGCAGTGACGAGTGGGAGACCCAGTACTTC. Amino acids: CASSDEWETQYF.